This TCR beta chain was sequenced during a study of blood T cell repertoires in COVID-19. Study details: The United States, Italy and Spain provided the acute and convalescent COVID-19 samples.

Authors' analysis steps: Reference gene primers were amplified, and this amplification served to estimate nucleated cell counts. Clones were read by immunoSEQ multiplex PCR, and TCRdb kept only the in-frame ones, dropping some. D and trimming were read from the DNA, whereas the V and J calls and clone size are those reported in that table. The table has about 280,000 clones, 83% seen once; the top ten hold roughly 10%. The source is a woman in her forties or fifties who had recovered from COVID-19. Sequences were obtained from peripheral blood.

CDR3 bases: TGCGCCAGCAGCCAAGGCATAGTGGCAACGGGGTCGGATACGCAGTATTTT. Protein: CASSQGIVATGSDTQYF. The chain has TRBV4-3 and TRBJ2-3, with D perhaps matching TRBD2 (5 bases). Per germline, CDR1 LGHNA and CDR2 YSLEER. The CDR3 is 17 residues long. The V end lost 1 base, the J end lost 6 bases, and 20 bases lay between the germline ends.